This T cell receptor (beta chain) was identified in a study of technical replicates of blood from a few donors. Germline CDR1 MDHEN, CDR2 SYDVKM. This CDR3 has 12 amino acids. V was shortened by 1 base and J by 3 bases, with 4 bases between the two germline ends. Clones were sequenced by immunoSEQ multiplex PCR, and TCRdb holds only the in-frame ones, with some missing. The table lists about 75,000 clones, about nine tenths of them singletons, with approximately 4.8% in the top ten. The sequence was collected from a human donor in good health. Some clones in this sample may be carry-over from other donors' samples. Sample: PBMCs. The chain has TRBV28 and TRBJ2-7; D gene unclear. As DNA, the CDR3 is TGTGCCAGCAGTTTATCCTACTACGAGCAGTACTTC. Its protein product is CASSLSYYEQYF. Using reference TRBV28 and TRBJ2-7 for the parts outside the CDR3, the full variable domain is DVKVTQSSRYLVKRTGEKVFLECVQDMDHENMFWYRQDPGLGLRLIYFSYDVKMKEKGDIPEGYSVSREKKERFSLILESASTNQTSMYLCASSLSYYEQYFGPGTRLTVT.